Below are 11 T cell receptor beta chains sequenced from a single sample in a study of vaccination and CD4 T cells after COVID-19. The study sequenced cultured CD4+ T cell DNA using the Oncomine TCR Beta short-read assay. One entry per CDR3 protein, called by TCRdb with MiXCR from the PCR reads. Of fewer than 8,000 distinct CDR3 sequences listed, around half are singletons. Their cognate antigens are unknown. Treatment denoted: roughly 10-day PBMC culture with coronavirus spike peptide pools or control peptides (ViraFEST assay). The unexposed donor's CD4+ T cells were collected before the COVID-19 pandemic (2011-2018). Material for sequencing was CD4+ T cells from blood, cultured in vitro. All receptors come from a human donor in good health.

This clonotype showed up just a few times. The chain has TRBV7-9 and TRBJ2-5; D call uncertain. The CDR3 spans 11 residues. The germline V and J ends were trimmed by 7 bases and 5 bases, with 8 bases remaining between them. Germline values: CDR1 SEHNR, CDR2 FQNEAQ (reference sequence). This CDR3 is CASTTSETQYF. In nucleotides, the CDR3 is TGTGCCAGCACGACCTCGGAGACCCAGTACTTC.

The chain joins TRBV6-1 to TRBJ1-3; TRBD1 matches 7 bases. The J segment lost 6 bases and the V segment lost 5 bases, leaving 13 bases of the junction unmatched. CDR3 length: 16 residues. In germline, CDR1 is MNHNS, CDR2 SASEGT. The chain's CDR3 is CASSRVTGPNVNTIYF. The CDR3 DNA follows: TGTGCCAGCAGTCGCGTGACAGGGCCCAATGTAAACACCATATATTTT.

The rearrangement links TRBV29-1 to TRBJ2-5; D is possibly TRBD1 (5 bases). Trimming took off 3 bases at V and 5 bases at J, with 19 bases between the two ends. In germline, CDR1 is SQVTM, CDR2 ANQGSEA. This CDR3 spans 15 amino acids. CDR3 sequence: CSVEKGSDRAETQYF. Written as DNA, the CDR3 is TGCAGCGTTGAGAAGGGGTCGGACCGAGCGGAGACCCAGTACTTC.

The rearrangement joins TRBV4-2 to TRBJ1-5; D gene ambiguous. Deletions cut 4 bases from V and 1 base from J, with 8 bases between. Germline V lookup: CDR1 LGHNA, CDR2 YNFKEQ. The CDR3 has 14 amino acids. As DNA, the CDR3 is TGTGCCAGCAGCCTAGTGAGGAGCAATCAGCCCCAGCATTTT. Amino acid sequence: CASSLVRSNQPQHF.

This rearrangement joins TRBV6-5 to TRBJ2-5, with D possibly TRBD2 on 6 matching bases. Deletions cut 3 bases from V and 10 bases from J, with 15 bases between. Germline V gives CDR1 MNHEY, CDR2 SVGAGI. This CDR3 comprises 13 residues. CDR3 region: CASSYGPQRVQYF. CDR3 in DNA: TGTGCCAGCAGTTATGGACCCCAGCGGGTCCAGTACTTC.

This chain links TRBV2 with TRBJ1-1, with 7 positions matching TRBD1. Trimming at V came to 5 bases and at J to 1 base, leaving 4 bases not matched to a gene. Germline V gives CDR1 SNHLY, CDR2 FYNNEI. This CDR3 is built from 14 residues. The CDR3 DNA is TGTGCCAGCAGTATGGACAGGCGGAACACTGAAGCTTTCTTT. Its translation: CASSMDRRNTEAFF.

The chain uses TRBV5-1 and TRBJ1-2; 7 bases agree with TRBD1. The CDR3 runs 15 residues. CDR1 and CDR2 from the germline V gene are SGHRS and YFSETQ. J gave up 3 bases and V 4 bases, and 9 bases lay outside the gene matches. The CDR3 DNA follows: TGCGCCAGCAGCCCATGGACAGGAGAGGACTATGGCTACACCTTC. This codes for CASSPWTGEDYGYTF.

The chain links TRBV19 to TRBJ2-3, with D possibly TRBD2 on 5 matching bases. V shed 10 bases and J shed 0 bases, with 14 bases lying between them. The CDR3 is 14 amino acids. The germline gives CDR1 LNHDA, CDR2 SQIVND (reference sequence). The CDR3 loop reads CATSGRASTDTQYF. The CDR3 DNA reads TGTGCCACCAGCGGAAGAGCTAGCACAGATACGCAGTATTTT.

This sequence joins TRBV15 and TRBJ2-1, with TRBD2 identical over 9 bases. The V gene end was trimmed by 1 base and the J gene end by 4 bases; junction bases not matched to a gene: 11. Per the germline V gene, CDR1 is LNHNV and CDR2 is YYDKDF (reference sequence). This CDR3 region has 18 residues. In DNA, the CDR3 is TGTGCCACCAGCAGAGTAGGTAGCGGGAGACGAACTTACAATGAGCAGTTCTTC. This encodes CATSRVGSGRRTYNEQFF.

This clonotype was counted between two and nine times. The gene calls are TRBV18 and TRBJ1-2, with 7 bases matching TRBD1. This CDR3 is built from 16 residues. V gave up 1 base and J gave up 6 bases; unmatched junction bases: 11. CDR1 and CDR2 from the germline V gene are KGHSH and LQKENI. The CDR3 bases are TGTGCCAGCTCACCACTCCAGGTTGGACAGGTTGATGGCTACACCTTC. Translating gives CASSPLQVGQVDGYTF.

The rearrangement uses TRBV5-4 and TRBJ2-7; D may correspond to TRBD1 or TRBD2 (6 bases each). Germline CDR1 is SGHNT and CDR2 is YYREEE (reference sequence). Trimming cost V 4 bases and J 1 base, with 21 bases left between them. The CDR3 runs to 17 residues. The CDR3 reads CASSPLGSGAGSYEQYF. As DNA, the CDR3 is TGTGCCAGCAGCCCCCTGGGCTCGGGGGCCGGGTCCTACGAGCAGTACTTC.